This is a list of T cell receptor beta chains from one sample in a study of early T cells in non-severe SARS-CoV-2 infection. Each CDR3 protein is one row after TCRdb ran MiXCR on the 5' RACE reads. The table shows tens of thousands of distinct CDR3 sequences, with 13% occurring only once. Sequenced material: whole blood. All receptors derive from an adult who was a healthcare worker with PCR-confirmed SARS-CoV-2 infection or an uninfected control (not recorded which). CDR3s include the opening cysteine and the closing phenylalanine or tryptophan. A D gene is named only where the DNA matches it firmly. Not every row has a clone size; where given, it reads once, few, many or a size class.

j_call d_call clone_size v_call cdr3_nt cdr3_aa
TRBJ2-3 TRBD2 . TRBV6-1 TGTGCCAGCAGTGAACTAGCGGGGGCCGGGGGCACAGATACGCAGTATTTT CASSELAGAGGTDTQYF
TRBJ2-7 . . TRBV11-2 TGTGCCAGCAGTCCCCGTGTGGGGGGATCCCCCTACGAGCAGTACTTC CASSPRVGGSPYEQYF
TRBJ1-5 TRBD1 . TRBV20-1 TGCAGTGCTCAGGGAGGGACAGATGGCAATCAGCCCCAGCATTTT CSAQGGTDGNQPQHF
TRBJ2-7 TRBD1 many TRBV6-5 TGTGCCAGCAGTTACTTCACGGACAGGGGCACCCTCGAGCAGTACTTC CASSYFTDRGTLEQYF
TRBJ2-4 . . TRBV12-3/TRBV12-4 TGTGCCAGCAGTGGCCTCGGACATCTCGACCTCAAAAACATTCAGTACTTC CASSGLGHLDLKNIQYF
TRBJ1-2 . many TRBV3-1 TGTGCCAGCAGCCAAGACGAGTATGGCTACACCTTC CASSQDEYGYTF
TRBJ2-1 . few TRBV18 TGTGCCAGCTCACTTTCTCAGGACTCCTCCTACAATGAGCAGTTCTTC CASSLSQDSSYNEQFF
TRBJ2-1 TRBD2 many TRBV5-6 TGTGCCAGCAGCAATCCCGGGGGGTCCCACAATGAGCAGTTCTTC CASSNPGGSHNEQFF
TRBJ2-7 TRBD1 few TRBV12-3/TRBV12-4 TGTGCCAGCAGTTCCCGAATAGGGACAGCCCTCGGGGAGCAGTACTTC CASSSRIGTALGEQYF
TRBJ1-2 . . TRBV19 TGTGCCAGTACCCTCACGGAGAGGCGCAGCCACTATGGCTACACCTTC CASTLTERRSHYGYTF
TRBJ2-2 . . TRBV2 TGTGCCAGCAGAGCCGGACGGGCCGGGGAGCTGTTTTTT CASRAGRAGELFF
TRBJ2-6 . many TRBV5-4 TGTGCCAGCAGCCGATTCTTCTCTGGGGCCAACGTCCTGACTTTC CASSRFFSGANVLTF
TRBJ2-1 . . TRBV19 TGTGCCACCTCCTCAGCACGGGCCGGGGAGCAGTTCTTC CATSSARAGEQFF
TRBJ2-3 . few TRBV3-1 TGTGCCAGCAGCAAAAGGTACGGGCCCCAAGATACGCAGTATTTT CASSKRYGPQDTQYF
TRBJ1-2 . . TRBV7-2 TGTGCCAGCAGCCACCGGTCTTTAGGGGGCTACACCTTC CASSHRSLGGYTF
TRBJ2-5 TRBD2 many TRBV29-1 TGCAGCGTTGCGGGGTTTGAGGCTAGCGGGGTTGAGACCCAGTACTTC CSVAGFEASGVETQYF
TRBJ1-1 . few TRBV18 TGTGCCAGCTCTCACCAGGACAGGAACACTGAAGCTTTCTTT CASSHQDRNTEAFF
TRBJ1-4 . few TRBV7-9 TGTGCCAGCAGCCTTAGGGAGACAACTAATGAAAAACTGTTTTTT CASSLRETTNEKLFF
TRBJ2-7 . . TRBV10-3 TGTGCCATCAGTGATCCGACACTGTCGTCCTACGAGCAGTACTTC CAISDPTLSSYEQYF
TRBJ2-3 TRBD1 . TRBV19 TGTGCCAGTAGTATGACAGGGGGCAGGGCAGATACGCAGTATTTT CASSMTGGRADTQYF
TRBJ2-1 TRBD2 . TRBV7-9 TGTGCCAGCAGCGTGACTAGCGCGGAAGAGCAGTTCTTC CASSVTSAEEQFF
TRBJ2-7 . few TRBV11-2 TGTGCCAGCAGCCCGATGGGGGGCAGGAACGAGCAGTACTTC CASSPMGGRNEQYF
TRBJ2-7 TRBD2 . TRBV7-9 TGTGCCAGCAGCCCCCGGACTAGCTTGTACGAGCAGTACTTC CASSPRTSLYEQYF
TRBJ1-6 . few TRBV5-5 TGTGCCAGCAGCTTGGTTGGGGCAGGGGCCTCACCCCTCCACTTT CASSLVGAGASPLHF
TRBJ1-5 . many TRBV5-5 TGTGCCAGCAGCTTGGTTGCAGGAGCCAGCAATCAGCCCCAGCATTTT CASSLVAGASNQPQHF
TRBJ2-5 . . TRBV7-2 TGTGCCAGCAGCGGTGACAGCGTAATTGAGACCCAGTACTTC CASSGDSVIETQYF
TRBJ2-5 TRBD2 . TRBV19 TGTGCCAGTAGTGCCAGCGGGGGGCGGACCCAGTACTTC CASSASGGRTQYF
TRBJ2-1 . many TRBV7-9 TGTGCCAGCAGCTTCGGGATGGGCCGAAAAGAAAATGAGCAGTTCTTC CASSFGMGRKENEQFF
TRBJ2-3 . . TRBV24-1 TGTGCCACCAGTGAGTCGGACTACACAGATACGCAGTATTTT CATSESDYTDTQYF
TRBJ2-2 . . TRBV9 TGTGCCAGCAAGATGGGGGCCACGACCGGGGAGCTGTTTTTT CASKMGATTGELFF
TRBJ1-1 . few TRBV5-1 TGCGCCAGCAGTTCCGACGGCGGGTCTGAAGCTTTCTTT CASSSDGGSEAFF
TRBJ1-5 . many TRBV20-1 TGCAGTGCTGGATACTCAGGTGATAGCAATCAGCCCCAGCATTTT CSAGYSGDSNQPQHF
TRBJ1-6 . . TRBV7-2 TGTGCCAGCAGTGGGGGGAGCTCCTATAATTCACCCCTCCACTTT CASSGGSSYNSPLHF
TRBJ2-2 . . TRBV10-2 TGCGCCAGCAGTGGACAGGCGAACACCGGGGAGCTGTTTTTT CASSGQANTGELFF
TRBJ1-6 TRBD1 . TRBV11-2 TGTGCCAGCAGGCCGGACAGGAGCTCCTATAATTCACCCCTCCACTTT CASRPDRSSYNSPLHF
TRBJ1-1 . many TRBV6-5 TGTGCCAGCAGTGCCGTGAGGGGCACTGAAGCTTTCTTT CASSAVRGTEAFF
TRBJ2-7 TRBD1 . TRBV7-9 TGTGCCAGCAGCTTCACAGGGGCCGAGCAGTACTTC CASSFTGAEQYF
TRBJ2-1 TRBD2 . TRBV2 TGTGCCAGCAGTGTCTTAGCGGGTGGTTTGACAAATGAGCAGTTCTTC CASSVLAGGLTNEQFF
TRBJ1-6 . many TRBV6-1 TGTGCCAGCAGTGGACCGGGACGTATCTCCTATAATTCACCCCTCCACTTT CASSGPGRISYNSPLHF
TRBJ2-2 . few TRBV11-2 TGTGCCAGCAGCTTAGGGTTCGGCGACACCGGGGAGCTGTTTTTT CASSLGFGDTGELFF
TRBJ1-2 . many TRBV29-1 TGCAGCTTTACAGAGAACTATGGCTACACCTTC CSFTENYGYTF
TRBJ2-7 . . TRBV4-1 TGCGCCAGCAGCCAAGCCCCCCGGAGGGGATTCGACTCCTACGAGCAGTACTTC CASSQAPRRGFDSYEQYF
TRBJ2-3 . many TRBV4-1 TGCGCCAGCAGCCACACCGATTCTAGTGGCACAGATACGCAGTATTTT CASSHTDSSGTDTQYF
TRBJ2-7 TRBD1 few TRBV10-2 TGCGCCAGCAGTGGACAGGGCTTCAACTCCTACGAGCAGTACTTC CASSGQGFNSYEQYF
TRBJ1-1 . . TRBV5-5 TGTGCCAGCAGCTTGGGTCACAACACTGAAGCTTTCTTT CASSLGHNTEAFF
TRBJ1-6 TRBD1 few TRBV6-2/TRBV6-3 TGTGCCAGCACCCGACCCCCGACAGGGCAGTCACCCCTCCACTTT CASTRPPTGQSPLHF
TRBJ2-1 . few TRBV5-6 TGTGCCAGCAGCTGGAACGGGGGCGACGATGCAAGTGAGCAGTTCTTC CASSWNGGDDASEQFF
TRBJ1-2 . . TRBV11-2 TGTGCCAGCAGCCCAGCCGGGGACTATGGCTACACCTTC CASSPAGDYGYTF
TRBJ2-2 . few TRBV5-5 TGTGCCAGCAGCTTGAGGGTTGCCGGGGAGCTGTTTTTT CASSLRVAGELFF
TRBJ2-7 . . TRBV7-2 TGTGCCAGCAAAACCCTCGGGGGCGCCTACGAGCAGTACTTC CASKTLGGAYEQYF
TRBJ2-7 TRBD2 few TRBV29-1 TGCAGCGTTGAGCAGCGGGGGCTAAACGAGCAGTACTTC CSVEQRGLNEQYF
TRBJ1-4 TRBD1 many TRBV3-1 TGTGCCAGCAGCCAAAACCCTCCAGGGGGTATCGAAAAACTGTTTTTT CASSQNPPGGIEKLFF